This section outlines one T cell receptor (beta chain) sequence together with its context. The antigen remains unidentified. The data derive from a study of cytomegalovirus exposure and HLA in healthy donors. On the study more broadly: The roughly 130 validation repertoires were reported in a later analysis to have been generated on the same platform as the roughly 720 first-cohort repertoires.

V lost 4 bases, J lost 2 bases, and 3 bases stayed unmatched. The V gene's germline CDR1 is SGHRS and CDR2 YFSETQ. The CDR3 covers 15 residues. General study findings and limits: Cytomegalovirus-associated status was assigned to roughly 160 TCR beta chains. Most TCRs appeared rarely, but some public TCRs recurred in many donors. In a later analysis, first-cohort TCR clusters were found to tend to co-occur in the approximately 120 validation repertoires.

TCRdb's copy holds only in-frame clones and misses some; the assay was immunoSEQ multiplex PCR. The sample lists under 80,000 clones; around 94% were seen once. Material: PBMCs. The TCR comes from a woman aged 18-35 years in good health and CMV-seronegative. The chain uses TRBV5-1 and TRBJ2-3; 11 nucleotides line up with TRBD1. CDR3 region: CASSLGQGATDTQYF. The CDR3, as DNA: TGCGCCAGCAGCCTTGGACAGGGGGCCACAGATACGCAGTATTTT.